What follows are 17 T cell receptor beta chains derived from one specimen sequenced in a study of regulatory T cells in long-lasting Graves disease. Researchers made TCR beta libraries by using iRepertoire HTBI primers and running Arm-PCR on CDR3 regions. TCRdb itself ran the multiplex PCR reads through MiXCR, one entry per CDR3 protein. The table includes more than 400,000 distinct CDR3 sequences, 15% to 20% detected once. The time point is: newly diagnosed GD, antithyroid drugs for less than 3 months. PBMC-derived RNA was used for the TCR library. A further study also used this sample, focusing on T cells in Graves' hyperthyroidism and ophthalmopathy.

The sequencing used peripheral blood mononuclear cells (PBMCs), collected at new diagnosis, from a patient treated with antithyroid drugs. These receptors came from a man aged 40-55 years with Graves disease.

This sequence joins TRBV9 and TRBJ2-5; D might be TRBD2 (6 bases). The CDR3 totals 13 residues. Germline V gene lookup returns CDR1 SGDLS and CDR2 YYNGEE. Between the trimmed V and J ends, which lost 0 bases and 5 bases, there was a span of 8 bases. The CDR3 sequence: CASSVEAGETQYF. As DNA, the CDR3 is TGTGCCAGCAGCGTAGAGGCGGGGGAGACCCAGTACTTC.

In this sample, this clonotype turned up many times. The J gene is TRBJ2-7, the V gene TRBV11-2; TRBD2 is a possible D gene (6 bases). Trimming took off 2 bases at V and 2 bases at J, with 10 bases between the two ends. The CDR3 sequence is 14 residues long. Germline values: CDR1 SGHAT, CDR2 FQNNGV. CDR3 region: CASSLKGGAYEQYF. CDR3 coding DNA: TGTGCCAGCAGCTTAAAGGGAGGAGCCTACGAGCAGTACTTC.

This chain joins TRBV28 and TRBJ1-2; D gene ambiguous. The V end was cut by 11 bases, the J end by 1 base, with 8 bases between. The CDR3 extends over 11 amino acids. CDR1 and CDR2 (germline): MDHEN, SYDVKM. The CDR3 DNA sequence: TGTGCCGGGTCGGGTAACTATGGCTACACCTTC. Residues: CAGSGNYGYTF.

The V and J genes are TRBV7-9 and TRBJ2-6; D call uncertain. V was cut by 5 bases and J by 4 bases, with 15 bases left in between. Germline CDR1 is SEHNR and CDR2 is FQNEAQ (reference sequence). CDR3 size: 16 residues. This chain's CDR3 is CASSDLTGAGANVLTF. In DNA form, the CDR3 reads TGTGCCAGCAGCGACTTGACGGGTGCCGGGGCCAACGTCCTGACTTTC.

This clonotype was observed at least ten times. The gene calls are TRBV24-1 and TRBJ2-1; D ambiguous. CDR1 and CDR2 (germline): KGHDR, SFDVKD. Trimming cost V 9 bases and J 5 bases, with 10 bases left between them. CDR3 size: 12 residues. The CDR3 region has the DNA TGTGCCACCCAAACTTTACACAATGAGCAGTTCTTC. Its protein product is CATQTLHNEQFF.

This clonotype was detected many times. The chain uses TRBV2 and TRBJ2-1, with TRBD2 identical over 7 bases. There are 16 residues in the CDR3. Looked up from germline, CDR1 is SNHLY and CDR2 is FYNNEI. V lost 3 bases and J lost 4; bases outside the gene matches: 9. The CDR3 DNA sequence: TGTGCCAGCAGTGATATCGGGGGAGGGCTGTACAATGAGCAGTTCTTC. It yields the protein CASSDIGGGLYNEQFF.

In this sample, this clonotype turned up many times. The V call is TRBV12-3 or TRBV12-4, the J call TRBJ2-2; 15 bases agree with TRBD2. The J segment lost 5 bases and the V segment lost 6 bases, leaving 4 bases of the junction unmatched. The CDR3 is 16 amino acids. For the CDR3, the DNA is TGTGCCAGCAGCTTGGGACTAGCGGGAGGTACCGGGGAGCTGTTTTTT. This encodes CASSLGLAGGTGELFF.

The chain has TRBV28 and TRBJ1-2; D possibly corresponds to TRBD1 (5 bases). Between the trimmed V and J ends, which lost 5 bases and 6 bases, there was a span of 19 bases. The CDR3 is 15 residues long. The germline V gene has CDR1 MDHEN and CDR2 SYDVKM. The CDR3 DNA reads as TGTGCCAGCAGTGATTCTCTAGTCTTGGGGCATGGCTACACCTTC. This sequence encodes CASSDSLVLGHGYTF.

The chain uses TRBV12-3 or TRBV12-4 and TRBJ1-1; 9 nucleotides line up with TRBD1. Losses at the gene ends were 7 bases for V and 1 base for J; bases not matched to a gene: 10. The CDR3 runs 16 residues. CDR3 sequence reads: CASTLGTGIGNTEAFF. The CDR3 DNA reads TGTGCCAGCACCCTTGGGACAGGGATTGGGAACACTGAAGCTTTCTTT.

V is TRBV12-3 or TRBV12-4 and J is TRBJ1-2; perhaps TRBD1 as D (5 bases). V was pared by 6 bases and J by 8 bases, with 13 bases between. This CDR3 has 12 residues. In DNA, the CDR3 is TGTGCCAGCAGCTCCGCGGGGGAAGGCTACACCTTC. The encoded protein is CASSSAGEGYTF.

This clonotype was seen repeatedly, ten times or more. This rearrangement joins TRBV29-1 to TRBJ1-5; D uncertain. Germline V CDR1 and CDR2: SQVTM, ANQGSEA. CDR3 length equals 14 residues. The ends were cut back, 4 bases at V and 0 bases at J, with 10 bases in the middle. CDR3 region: CSVAQANSNQPQHF. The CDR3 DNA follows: TGCAGCGTTGCCCAGGCAAATAGCAATCAGCCCCAGCATTTT.

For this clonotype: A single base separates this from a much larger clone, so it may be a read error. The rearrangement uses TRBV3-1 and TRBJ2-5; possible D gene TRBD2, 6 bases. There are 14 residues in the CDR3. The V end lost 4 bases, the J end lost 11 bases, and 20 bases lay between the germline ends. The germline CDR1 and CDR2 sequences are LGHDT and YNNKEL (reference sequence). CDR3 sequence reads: CASSRWGERDEQYF. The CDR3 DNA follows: TGTGCCAGCAGCCGTTGGGGGGAGAGGGATGAGCAGTACTTC.

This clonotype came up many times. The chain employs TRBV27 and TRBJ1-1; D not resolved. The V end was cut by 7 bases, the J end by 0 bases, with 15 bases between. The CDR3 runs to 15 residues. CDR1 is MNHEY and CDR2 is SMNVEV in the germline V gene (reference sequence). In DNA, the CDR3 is TGTGCCAGCAACCCCCGCGGAGGGCTGAACACTGAAGCTTTCTTT. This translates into CASNPRGGLNTEAFF.

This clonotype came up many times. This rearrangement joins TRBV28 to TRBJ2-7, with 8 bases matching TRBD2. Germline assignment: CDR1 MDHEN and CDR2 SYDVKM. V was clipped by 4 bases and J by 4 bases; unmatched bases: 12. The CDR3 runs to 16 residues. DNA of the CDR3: TGTGCCAGCAGTTCACGTAGCGGGAAGCCCAGTTACGAGCAGTACTTC. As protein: CASSSRSGKPSYEQYF.

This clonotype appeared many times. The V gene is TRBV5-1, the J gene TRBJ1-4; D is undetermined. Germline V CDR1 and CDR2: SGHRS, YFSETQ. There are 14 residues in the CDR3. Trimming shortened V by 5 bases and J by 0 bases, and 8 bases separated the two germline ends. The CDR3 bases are TGCGCCAGCAGTTATGCCTCAACTAATGAAAAACTGTTTTTT. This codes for CASSYASTNEKLFF.

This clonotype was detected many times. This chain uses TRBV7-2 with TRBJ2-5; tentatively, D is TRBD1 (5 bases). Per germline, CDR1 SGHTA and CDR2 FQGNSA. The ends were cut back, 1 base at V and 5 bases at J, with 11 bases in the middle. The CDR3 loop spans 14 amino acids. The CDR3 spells CASSLVRRVETQYF. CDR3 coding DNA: TGTGCCAGCAGCTTAGTTCGCAGGGTTGAGACCCAGTACTTC.

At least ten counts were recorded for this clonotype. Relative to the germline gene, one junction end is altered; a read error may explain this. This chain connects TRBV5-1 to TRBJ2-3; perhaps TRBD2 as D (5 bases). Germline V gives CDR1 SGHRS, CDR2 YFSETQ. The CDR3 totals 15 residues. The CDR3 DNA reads TGTGCCAGCAGCTTGGGAGTAGGGAGCGCAGATACGCAGTATTTT. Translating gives CASSLGVGSADTQYF.